The 21 T cell receptor beta chains below all came from one sample that was sequenced in a study of blood T cells in healthy people across ages. The use of a sample-barcoded 5' primer and a J-beta primer mix characterized a second PCR of about 7 to 12 cycles. TCRdb re-called the 5' RACE reads through MiXCR, storing one row per CDR3 protein. This sample has 800,000 to 950,000 distinct CDR3 sequences, with about 28% found just once. The same sample was also used in a study of T cells of mothers and their children.

Sequenced input: blood. The receptors were gathered from a woman aged 40 to 50 in good health.

Ten or more counts support this clonotype. The chain uses TRBV29-1 and TRBJ2-7; 10 nucleotides line up with TRBD2. CDR1 is SQVTM, CDR2 ANQGSEA, per germline. V lost 0 bases to trimming and J lost 2 bases; unmatched junction nucleotides: 4. The CDR3 spans 15 residues. The CDR3 DNA follows: TGCAGCGTTGAAGAAGGAGCGGGGGGGCCCTACGAGCAGTACTTC. Translating gives CSVEEGAGGPYEQYF.

This clonotype was seen many times. The chain carries TRBV15 and TRBJ2-1; TRBD1 is a possible D gene (5 bases). V was pared by 3 bases and J by 12 bases, with 15 bases between. Germline CDR1 is LNHNV and CDR2 is YYDKDF (reference sequence). This CDR3 has 13 amino acids. CDR3: CATSSLLDQGQFF. DNA of the CDR3: TGTGCCACCAGCAGCCTCCTAGATCAGGGGCAGTTCTTC.

This clonotype occurred a few times. The CDR3 spells CSARATGLAGNNEQYF. In DNA, the CDR3 is TGCAGTGCTAGAGCAACGGGACTAGCGGGGAACAATGAGCAGTACTTC. The V gene is TRBV20-1, the J gene TRBJ2-7; 13 bases map to TRBD2. In germline, CDR1 is DFQATT, CDR2 SNEGSKA (reference sequence). Trimming at V came to 1 base and at J to 7 bases, leaving 10 bases not matched to a gene. The CDR3 contains 16 residues.

This clonotype showed up just a few times. The V and J genes are TRBV29-1 and TRBJ1-1; D remains ambiguous. Deletions cut 5 bases from V and 7 bases from J, with 11 bases between. The germline V gene encodes CDR1 SQVTM and CDR2 ANQGSEA. The CDR3 runs 11 residues. The CDR3 loop is CSVSQTSEAFF. As DNA, the CDR3 is TGCAGCGTTTCCCAGACAAGTGAAGCTTTCTTT.

This clonotype was seen a handful of times. The rearrangement joins TRBV10-3 to TRBJ1-5, with D possibly matching TRBD1 (6 bases). Trimming removed 5 bases at V and 0 bases at J, with 23 bases between. This CDR3 is 19 amino acids long. CDR1 and CDR2 (germline): ENHRY, SYGVKD. The CDR3 region has the DNA TGTGCCATCAGTCAAGAAATTAACCATTGGGACACTAGCAATCAGCCCCAGCATTTT. Translating gives CAISQEINHWDTSNQPQHF.

This clonotype was counted many times. The chain joins TRBV6-4 to TRBJ2-1; D is unclear. The CDR3 is 12 residues long. Germline loops: CDR1 MRHNA, CDR2 SNTAGT. Trimming took 7 bases from V and 9 from J, leaving 13 bases between them. The CDR3 loop is CASTLPGPEQFF. DNA for the CDR3: TGTGCCAGCACCCTCCCCGGGCCTGAGCAGTTCTTC.

This clonotype was found many times. The gene calls are TRBV20-1 and TRBJ2-5; D unresolved. The V gene's germline CDR1 is DFQATT and CDR2 SNEGSKA (reference sequence). The CDR3 is 12 residues long. Trimming stripped 2 bases from V and 1 base from J, with 5 bases between. CDR3 sequence: CSARYRQETQYF. The CDR3 nucleotides are TGCAGTGCTAGATATCGCCAAGAGACCCAGTACTTC.

About this clonotype: At one end, the junction sequence differs from germline, possibly due to a read error. This chain uses TRBV5-1 with TRBJ2-1; 7 positions match TRBD2. This CDR3 is built from 17 residues. CDR1 is SGHRS, CDR2 YFSETQ, per germline. CDR3 nucleotides: TGCGCCAGCAGCTTCGGGATAAGCGGGGACTCCTACAATGAGCAGTGCTTC. Protein product: CASSFGISGDSYNEQCF.

This clonotype showed up just a few times. This chain links TRBV9 with TRBJ2-7; D remains unclear. The CDR3 covers 16 residues. V shed 5 bases and J shed 0 bases, with 18 bases lying between them. CDR1 and CDR2 from the germline V gene are SGDLS and YYNGEE. This chain's CDR3 is CASSGTSGASSYEQYF. CDR3 DNA sequence: TGTGCCAGCAGTGGTACCTCGGGCGCGAGCTCCTACGAGCAGTACTTC.

The chain employs TRBV5-1 and TRBJ2-1, with 8 bases lining up with TRBD2. The CDR3 is made up of 15 amino acids. Per the germline V gene, CDR1 is SGHRS and CDR2 is YFSETQ. V shed 2 bases, J shed 8 bases, and the junction held 9 bases outside the gene matches. The CDR3 spells CASSFGRGGTDEQFF. Here the CDR3 DNA reads TGCGCCAGCAGCTTCGGCCGGGGGGGCACGGATGAGCAGTTCTTC.

This clonotype was counted only a few times. The chain has TRBV29-1 and TRBJ1-1; maybe TRBD1 (6 bases). The V end lost 5 bases, the J end lost 8 bases, and 15 bases lay between the germline ends. CDR1 and CDR2 from the germline V gene are SQVTM and ANQGSEA. This CDR3 contains 12 residues. The CDR3 spells CSVRSDRAEAFF. CDR3 nucleotide sequence: TGCAGCGTTCGATCGGACAGAGCCGAAGCTTTCTTT.

The V and J genes are TRBV5-1 and TRBJ2-5; no clear D gene. CDR3 length: 15 residues. Germline V gives CDR1 SGHRS, CDR2 YFSETQ. V was cut by 0 bases and J by 11 bases, with 20 bases left in between. The CDR3 loop is CASSLEVGKGNEQYF. The CDR3 DNA reads TGCGCCAGCAGCTTGGAGGTGGGGAAGGGCAATGAGCAGTACTTC.

This clonotype was picked up a small number of times. The chain links TRBV20-1 to TRBJ1-5, with D perhaps TRBD1 (6 bases). Germline V gene sequence: CDR1 DFQATT, CDR2 SNEGSKA (reference sequence). V lost 7 bases to trimming and J lost 5 bases, with 12 bases between them. The CDR3 totals 12 residues. The CDR3 DNA sequence: TGCAGTGTGGCACAGGGAGATCAGCCCCAGCATTTT. Protein sequence: CSVAQGDQPQHF.

The chain recombines TRBV28 with TRBJ2-3; 9 bases agree with TRBD1. This CDR3 has 14 amino acids. J was trimmed by 4 bases and V by 6 bases; bases with no gene match: 5. CDR1 and CDR2 (germline): MDHEN, SYDVKM. The CDR3 nucleotides are TGTGCCAGCAGCTGGGACAGGGCCGCAGATACGCAGTATTTT. Translated: CASSWDRAADTQYF.

Many counts were recorded for this clonotype. The chain has TRBV9 and TRBJ1-2, with 9 bases identical to TRBD1. CDR3 length: 14 amino acids. Trimming at V came to 3 bases and at J to 8 bases, leaving 8 bases not matched to a gene. Per germline, CDR1 SGDLS and CDR2 YYNGEE. The CDR3 DNA is TGTGCCAGCAGCGCTACGGACAGGGGAGTGGGCTACACCTTC. This codes for CASSATDRGVGYTF.

The table lists this clonotype with many counts. V is TRBV12-3 or TRBV12-4 and J is TRBJ1-1, with 10 bases matching TRBD1. V trimming: 2 bases; J trimming: 4 bases; junction bases outside the gene matches: 4. The CDR3 is 15 amino acids. The DNA of the CDR3 is TGTGCCAGCAGTTTAAGACAGGGGGCCGGCACTGAAGCTTTCTTT. This sequence encodes CASSLRQGAGTEAFF.

This clonotype has only a few counts. This chain joins TRBV10-3 and TRBJ2-1; TRBD1 agrees at 7 bases. The germline V gene has CDR1 ENHRY and CDR2 SYGVKD. V dropped 10 bases and J dropped 4; count of bases not matched to a gene: 10. The CDR3 has 14 amino acids. CDR3 nucleotides: TGTGCCACGAACGAACCGGGACAGTACAATGAGCAGTTCTTC. As protein: CATNEPGQYNEQFF.

Only a few counts were recorded for this clonotype. A much larger clone differs by one base, so this may be a read error. The V call is TRBV28, the J call TRBJ2-5; D gene unclear. This CDR3 comprises 13 residues. CDR1 and CDR2 from the germline V gene are MDHEN and SYDVKM. V was pared by 4 bases and J by 4 bases, with 10 bases between. In DNA, the CDR3 is TGTGCCAGCAGTTCCCCAGCCCGAGAGACCCAGTACTTC. Its protein product is CASSSPARETQYF. Combining the CDR3 with reference TRBV28 and TRBJ2-5 gives the whole variable domain DVKVTQSSRYLVKRTGEKVFLECVQDMDHENMFWYRQDPGLGLRLIYFSYDVKMKEKGDIPEGYSVSREKKERFSLILESASTNQTSMYLCASSSPARETQYFGPGTRLLVL.

This sequence joins TRBV29-1 and TRBJ2-1, with TRBD2 identical over 8 bases. V was pared by 6 bases and J by 7 bases, with 8 bases of the junction left unmatched. CDR3 length: 13 residues. CDR1 is SQVTM and CDR2 is ANQGSEA in the germline V gene. The CDR3, as DNA: TGCAGCGTGGCACGGGGGGGGCGGAATGAGCAGTTCTTC. This gives the protein CSVARGGRNEQFF.

This clonotype has ten or more counts. This chain connects TRBV20-1 to TRBJ2-3; D call uncertain. The CDR3 runs 14 residues. Germline V gene sequence: CDR1 DFQATT, CDR2 SNEGSKA (reference sequence). Trimming shortened V by 3 bases and J by 2 bases, and 12 bases separated the two germline ends. The CDR3 sequence is CSASLAGTTDTQYF. DNA of the CDR3: TGCAGTGCTAGTTTGGCAGGCACCACAGATACGCAGTATTTT.

J is TRBJ1-5 and V is TRBV12-3 or TRBV12-4; 8 bases align to TRBD1. CDR3 size: 15 residues. V gave up 6 bases and J gave up 7 bases; unmatched junction bases: 11. The CDR3, as DNA: TGTGCCAGCAGCTGGGGAGGACAGGGCGGCCAGCCCCAGCATTTT. Translated, it gives CASSWGGQGGQPQHF.